One and the same sample provided the 30 T cell receptor beta chains below, sequenced in a study of cytomegalovirus exposure and HLA in healthy donors. A multiplex PCR was run with 60 Vbeta primers and 13 Jbeta primers. Generated by immunoSEQ multiplex PCR, the TCRdb table keeps only in-frame clones and is missing some. The sample contains roughly 110,000 clones, 74% of which appear only once. Sequencing was done on a sample of PBMCs. These receptors all stem from a woman aged 40-49 years in good health and CMV-seropositive.

The V call is TRBV7-6, the J call TRBJ2-7; possible D gene TRBD1, 6 bases. The V end was cut by 2 bases, the J end by 7 bases, with 18 bases between. The CDR3 runs 15 residues. CDR1 is SGHVS and CDR2 is FNYEAQ in the germline V gene. The DNA of the CDR3 is TGTGCCAGCAGCTTAATGGGGACAACCCCCTTGGAGCAGTACTTC. It specifies CASSLMGTTPLEQYF. Looking up the rest from reference TRBV7-6 and TRBJ2-7 gives the full variable domain: GAGVSQSPRYKVTKRGQDVALRCDPISGHVSLYWYRQALGQGPEFLTYFNYEAQQDKSGLPNDRFSAERPEGSISTLTIQRTEQRDSAMYRCASSLMGTTPLEQYFGPGTRLTVT.

The table lists this clone with a few counts. V gene TRBV7-9 combines with J gene TRBJ1-1; maybe TRBD1 (5 bases). Trimming removed 5 bases at V and 3 bases at J, with 13 bases between. The CDR3 has 14 amino acids. The germline CDR1 and CDR2 sequences are SEHNR and FQNEAQ (reference sequence). This chain's CDR3 is CASSLGGSHTEAFF. The DNA of the CDR3 is TGTGCCAGCAGCCTCGGGGGGTCCCACACTGAAGCTTTCTTT.

The CDR3 nucleotides are TGTGCCAGCAGCTCCGAAGGGACAGGGGGCAGGCAGCCCCAGCATTTT. This gives the protein CASSSEGTGGRQPQHF. The chain combines TRBV7-2 with TRBJ1-5, with 12 bases identical to TRBD1. There are 16 residues in the CDR3. The trim removed 4 bases at V and 7 bases at J, leaving 8 bases unmatched. CDR1 and CDR2 (germline): SGHTA, FQGNSA.

V gene TRBV30 combines with J gene TRBJ2-1; TRBD1 matches 8 bases. This CDR3 is 16 amino acids long. The junction had 9 bases not matched to a gene; V was cut back by 3 bases and J by 2 bases. Germline loops: CDR1 GTSNPN, CDR2 SVGIG (reference sequence). This CDR3 reads CAWRTDPGGPYNEQFF. CDR3 in DNA: TGTGCCTGGAGAACTGATCCAGGGGGCCCCTACAATGAGCAGTTCTTC.

This chain joins TRBV2 and TRBJ1-1, with TRBD1 matching 10 bases. V gave up 4 bases and J gave up 4 bases; unmatched junction bases: 9. Germline CDR1 and CDR2: SNHLY and FYNNEI. The CDR3 contains 16 residues. The CDR3 loop is CASSGDRGEEGTEAFF. In DNA form, the CDR3 reads TGTGCCAGCAGTGGGGACAGGGGAGAGGAGGGCACTGAAGCTTTCTTT.

The gene calls are TRBV30 and TRBJ2-7; D may be TRBD1 (5 bases). Germline values: CDR1 GTSNPN, CDR2 SVGIG (reference sequence). The CDR3 length is 12 residues. V was shortened by 4 bases and J by 2 bases, with 9 bases between the two germline ends. Here the CDR3 reads CAWNSGTYEQYF. CDR3 nucleotides: TGTGCCTGGAACTCAGGGACCTACGAGCAGTACTTC.

This rearrangement joins TRBV5-1 to TRBJ1-4, with 9 bases identical to TRBD1. This CDR3 spans 15 amino acids. Germline values: CDR1 SGHRS, CDR2 YFSETQ. V was clipped by 3 bases and J by 7 bases; unmatched bases: 7. The CDR3 nucleotides read TGCGCCAGCAGCTATGACAGGGGGGGAGGTGAAAAACTGTTTTTT. This sequence encodes CASSYDRGGGEKLFF.

CDR3 amino acids: CAWSVMAGVEKLFF. CDR3 sequence (DNA): TGTGCCTGGAGTGTAATGGCAGGGGTTGAAAAACTGTTTTTT. This chain links TRBV30 with TRBJ1-4; a possible D gene is TRBD1 (6 bases). Germline V lookup: CDR1 GTSNPN, CDR2 SVGIG (reference sequence). This CDR3 is 14 amino acids long. The V gene lost 0 bases and the J gene lost 7 bases, with 12 bases spanning the gap.

The V call is TRBV7-3, the J call TRBJ2-6; possibly TRBD2 for D (5 bases). Trimming stripped 1 base from V and 2 bases from J, with 9 bases between. Looked up from germline, CDR1 is SGHTA and CDR2 is FQGTGA. The length of the CDR3 is 16 residues. The CDR3, as DNA: TGTGCCAGCAGCTTAAGGTCCGGGGCTGGGGCCAACGTCCTGACTTTC. Its protein is CASSLRSGAGANVLTF.

This chain connects TRBV5-4 to TRBJ2-3; 8 nucleotides line up with TRBD1. Per germline, CDR1 SGHNT and CDR2 YYREEE (reference sequence). This CDR3 comprises 16 residues. V dropped 4 bases and J dropped 5; count of bases not matched to a gene: 12. CDR3 protein: CASSGPRSGGRDTQYF. For the CDR3, the DNA is TGTGCCAGCAGCGGTCCGCGTTCAGGGGGCAGAGATACGCAGTATTTT.

In its sample, this clone was seen once. The chain couples TRBV19 to TRBJ2-3, with 14 bases that match TRBD2. Germline V CDR1 and CDR2: LNHDA, SQIVND (reference sequence). This CDR3 contains 17 residues. J gave up 3 bases and V 6 bases, and 8 bases lay outside the gene matches. CDR3 nucleotides: TGTGCCAGTAGCCCAGGGACTAGCGGGGGCCCAACAGATACGCAGTATTTT. Its translation is CASSPGTSGGPTDTQYF.

This chain joins TRBV29-1 and TRBJ1-1, with a tentative D call TRBD1 (5 bases). CDR3 length: 11 residues. V shed 8 bases and J shed 3 bases, with 10 bases lying between them. Per the germline V gene, CDR1 is SQVTM and CDR2 is ANQGSEA. The CDR3 loop reads CSTGFYTEAFF. CDR3 nucleotide sequence: TGCAGCACAGGATTTTACACTGAAGCTTTCTTT.

The chain recombines TRBV2 with TRBJ2-1; D remains ambiguous. Germline lookup yields CDR1 SNHLY and CDR2 FYNNEI. V lost 7 bases to trimming and J lost 0 bases, with 13 bases between them. The CDR3 loop spans 15 amino acids. The CDR3 bases are TGTGCCAGCATGAGTACGGTTAGCTCCTACAATGAGCAGTTCTTC. This gives the protein CASMSTVSSYNEQFF.

V is TRBV7-2 and J is TRBJ1-4, with 9 bases that match TRBD1. V lost 5 bases and J lost 11; bases outside the gene matches: 12. In germline, CDR1 is SGHTA, CDR2 FQGNSA. CDR3 length: 15 amino acids. The chain's CDR3 is CASSPEGQGWRKLFF. The CDR3 nucleotides are TGTGCCAGCAGCCCAGAGGGACAGGGCTGGAGGAAACTGTTTTTT.

The chain couples TRBV30 to TRBJ1-1, with a tentative D call TRBD1 (5 bases). CDR3 length: 14 amino acids. Germline CDR1 and CDR2: GTSNPN and SVGIG (reference sequence). The V gene lost 2 bases and the J gene lost 0 bases, with 10 bases spanning the gap. The CDR3 here is CAWSRGLMNTEAFF. The CDR3 nucleotides are TGTGCCTGGAGTAGGGGCCTAATGAACACTGAAGCTTTCTTT.

The chain carries TRBV6-6 and TRBJ2-7, with D perhaps matching TRBD1 (6 bases). This CDR3 has 16 amino acids. V was cut by 6 bases and J by 4 bases, with 22 bases left in between. Germline CDR1 reads MNHNY; CDR2 reads SVGAGI (reference sequence). For the CDR3, the DNA is TGTGCCAGCAGGTCCGGCGAACTGAAGGGGGAATACGAGCAGTACTTC. Its protein product is CASRSGELKGEYEQYF.

The V and J genes are TRBV4-1 and TRBJ2-7; maybe TRBD1 (6 bases). This CDR3 is built from 13 residues. V was shortened by 4 bases and J by 3 bases, with 10 bases between the two germline ends. The germline V gene encodes CDR1 MGHRA and CDR2 YSYEKL. CDR3 DNA sequence: TGCGCCAGCAGCCCCAGGGGAGACTACGAGCAGTACTTC. Its protein is CASSPRGDYEQYF.

The chain joins TRBV29-1 to TRBJ2-3; D perhaps matches TRBD2 (5 bases). Trimming shortened V by 3 bases and J by 3 bases, and 10 bases separated the two germline ends. This CDR3 spans 13 amino acids. Germline V gene sequence: CDR1 SQVTM, CDR2 ANQGSEA. In DNA, the CDR3 is TGCAGCGTTGACCGGGGAACTACAGATACGCAGTATTTT. It translates to CSVDRGTTDTQYF.

The chain joins TRBV4-1 to TRBJ1-4; perhaps TRBD1 as D (5 bases). Per germline, CDR1 MGHRA and CDR2 YSYEKL. CDR3 length: 14 amino acids. Trimming removed 1 base at V and 8 bases at J, with 11 bases between. CDR3 bases: TGCGCCAGCAGCCAAGTGGGGGGTTGGGAAAAACTGTTTTTT. This encodes CASSQVGGWEKLFF.

The chain combines TRBV19 with TRBJ2-3, with TRBD2 matching 10 bases. CDR1 and CDR2 from the germline V gene are LNHDA and SQIVND (reference sequence). The CDR3 length is 15 residues. The V segment lost 3 bases and the J segment 3 bases; nucleotides outside the gene matches: 3. The CDR3 sequence is CASSIGAGGTDTQYF. CDR3 DNA: TGTGCCAGTAGTATTGGAGCGGGGGGGACAGATACGCAGTATTTT. The full variable domain, with the rest looked up from reference TRBV19 and TRBJ2-3, is DGGITQSPKYLFRKEGQNVTLSCEQNLNHDAMYWYRQDPGQGLRLIYYSQIVNDFQKGDIAEGYSVSREKKESFPLTVTSAQKNPTAFYLCASSIGAGGTDTQYFGPGTRLTVL.

The rearrangement links TRBV28 to TRBJ2-5; 14 positions match TRBD2. V shed 7 bases, J shed 5 bases, and the junction held 27 bases outside the gene matches. Germline lookup yields CDR1 MDHEN and CDR2 SYDVKM. The CDR3 is made up of 22 amino acids. The CDR3 reads CASTTRESYTETSGGAGETQYF. The CDR3 DNA is TGTGCCAGCACTACTCGGGAAAGTTACACCGAGACTAGCGGGGGGGCCGGGGAGACCCAGTACTTC.

This clone was counted only a few times. V gene TRBV28 combines with J gene TRBJ1-1, with D unresolved. CDR1 MDHEN and CDR2 SYDVKM come from the germline V gene. The CDR3 is 11 amino acids. Trimming stripped 4 bases from V and 7 bases from J, with 7 bases between. CDR3 sequence (DNA): TGTGCCAGCAGTTACTCTTATGAAGCTTTCTTT. It translates to CASSYSYEAFF.

The chain links TRBV7-6 to TRBJ1-1; TRBD1 agrees at 7 bases. Germline V lookup: CDR1 SGHVS, CDR2 FNYEAQ. The CDR3 is 14 amino acids. Trimming removed 3 bases from V and 5 bases from J; junction bases left unmatched: 6. The CDR3 is CASSLQGDATEAFF. The CDR3 nucleotides are TGTGCCAGCAGCTTGCAGGGGGACGCAACTGAAGCTTTCTTT.

The CDR3 here is CASSMTGQETQYF. The CDR3, as DNA: TGTGCCAGTAGTATGACAGGCCAAGAGACCCAGTACTTC. V gene TRBV19 combines with J gene TRBJ2-5; D perhaps matches TRBD1 (6 bases). Germline lookup yields CDR1 LNHDA and CDR2 SQIVND (reference sequence). The germline V and J ends were trimmed by 3 bases and 1 base, with 6 bases remaining between them. This CDR3 is 13 amino acids long.

The genes are TRBV19 and TRBJ1-1; 7 bases match TRBD1. Germline CDR1 LNHDA, CDR2 SQIVND (reference sequence). The CDR3 totals 13 residues. After removal of 4 bases from V and 8 bases from J, the junction contained 7 bases not matched to a gene. The CDR3 DNA reads TGTGCCAGTAGTACCCACAGGGGACCCGAAGCTTTCTTT. Protein product: CASSTHRGPEAFF.

The chain has TRBV25-1 and TRBJ1-4; TRBD1 agrees at 7 bases. The V and J ends lost 0 bases and 0 bases, in that order; junction bases with no gene match: 4. The CDR3 runs to 17 residues. Germline V gene sequence: CDR1 MGHDK, CDR2 SYGVNS. The CDR3 DNA reads as TGTGCCAGCAGTGAATATTGGGACAGTGCAACTAATGAAAAACTGTTTTTT. Residues: CASSEYWDSATNEKLFF. Full variable domain (outside the CDR3, taken from reference TRBV25-1 and TRBJ1-4): EADIYQTPRYLVIGTGKKITLECSQTMGHDKMYWYQQDPGMELHLIHYSYGVNSTEKGDLSSESTVSRIRTEHFPLTLESARPSHTSQYLCASSEYWDSATNEKLFFGSGTQLSVL.

This chain connects TRBV4-1 to TRBJ1-4; tentative D call: TRBD1 (6 bases). This CDR3 region has 14 residues. The ends were cut back, 5 bases at V and 7 bases at J, with 14 bases in the middle. The germline gives CDR1 MGHRA, CDR2 YSYEKL. DNA for the CDR3: TGCGCCAGCAGCGAACAGGGCGGACCTGAAAAACTGTTTTTT. Amino acid sequence: CASSEQGGPEKLFF.

The CDR3 sequence: CAISDGLAGVETQYF. The CDR3 coding sequence is TGTGCCATCAGTGATGGGCTAGCGGGGGTCGAGACCCAGTACTTC. The chain carries TRBV10-3 and TRBJ2-5, with TRBD2 identical over 10 bases. Germline V gene data show CDR1 as ENHRY and CDR2 as SYGVKD. Unmatched junction bases numbered 6, after V lost 3 bases and J lost 5 bases. The CDR3 sequence is 15 residues long.

The chain links TRBV19 to TRBJ1-1; possibly TRBD1 for D (6 bases). CDR3 length equals 13 residues. Trimming cost V 10 bases and J 5 bases, with 17 bases left between them. From germline, CDR1 is LNHDA and CDR2 SQIVND (reference sequence). The CDR3 nucleotides are TGTGCCACGGACCCGAGGGGGGGGACTGAAGCTTTCTTT. Translation gives CATDPRGGTEAFF. The variable domain in full, completed from reference TRBV19 and TRBJ1-1, reads DGGITQSPKYLFRKEGQNVTLSCEQNLNHDAMYWYRQDPGQGLRLIYYSQIVNDFQKGDIAEGYSVSREKKESFPLTVTSAQKNPTAFYLCATDPRGGTEAFFGQGTRLTVV.

The chain couples TRBV27 to TRBJ1-2; 9 bases match TRBD1. Germline CDR1 is MNHEY and CDR2 is SMNVEV (reference sequence). CDR3 length: 13 amino acids. J gave up 5 bases and V 3 bases, and 1 base lay outside the gene matches. Written as DNA, the CDR3 is TGTGCCAGCAGTTTGGGGACAGGGTATGGCTACACCTTC. Translated, it gives CASSLGTGYGYTF.